The 13 T cell receptor beta chains given below trace back to one sample, sequenced in a study of cytomegalovirus exposure and HLA in healthy donors. The study ran its PCR with 60 Vbeta and 13 Jbeta primers. The assay was immunoSEQ multiplex PCR, and TCRdb's table has in-frame clones only and misses some. The data hold about 160,000 clones, with around 75% observed a single time. The source material was PBMCs. The origin of the receptors is a woman between 18 and 30 years old in good health and CMV-seronegative.

V is TRBV9 and J is TRBJ2-1, with D possibly matching TRBD2 (7 bases). In germline, CDR1 is SGDLS, CDR2 YYNGEE. The CDR3 sequence is 15 residues long. Trimming stripped 3 bases from V and 4 bases from J, with 14 bases between. DNA for the CDR3: TGTGCCAGCAGCGGCCGGGGGGCCCCGTACAATGAGCAGTTCTTC. Protein: CASSGRGAPYNEQFF.

The V and J genes are TRBV5-4 and TRBJ1-2; 11 nucleotides align to TRBD1. CDR1 and CDR2 (germline): SGHNT, YYREEE (reference sequence). Unmatched junction bases numbered 6, after V lost 4 bases and J lost 7 bases. The CDR3 is 14 amino acids. In nucleotides, the CDR3 is TGTGCCAGCAGCGAAGGACAGGGGGCGCCTGGCTACACCTTC. This translates into CASSEGQGAPGYTF.

This clone was seen a single time. This chain links TRBV27 with TRBJ2-3; possible D gene TRBD1, 6 bases. The CDR3 runs 15 residues. Trimming removed 7 bases at V and 1 base at J, with 15 bases between. CDR1 is MNHEY and CDR2 is SMNVEV in the germline V gene (reference sequence). For the CDR3, the DNA is TGTGCCAGCAAGATCCCAGGGGCCGGCACAGATACGCAGTATTTT. This translates into CASKIPGAGTDTQYF.

CDR3 in DNA: TGTGCCAGCCAGGATAGCGGGGGGGCAGGAGATACGCAGTATTTT. It yields the protein CASQDSGGAGDTQYF. The chain is built from TRBV7-3 and TRBJ2-3, with TRBD2 matching over 11 bases. With 8 bases clipped from V and 5 bases from J, the junction kept 9 bases outside the gene matches. CDR3 length equals 15 residues. Germline V gene data show CDR1 as SGHTA and CDR2 as FQGTGA.

The V gene is TRBV6-5, the J gene TRBJ1-6; no reliable D call. The CDR3 consists of 15 residues. Germline V CDR1 and CDR2: MNHEY, SVGAGI. Trimming stripped 0 bases from V and 8 bases from J, with 11 bases between. This chain's CDR3 is CASSYSYRGYSPLHF. In DNA form, the CDR3 reads TGTGCCAGCAGTTACTCGTACCGAGGGTATTCACCCCTCCACTTT.

This clone was counted between two and nine times. This chain joins TRBV9 and TRBJ1-1; 7 bases align to TRBD1. Germline CDR1 is SGDLS and CDR2 is YYNGEE. Trimming took 3 bases from V and 5 from J; bases not matched to a gene: 7. The CDR3 extends over 14 amino acids. The DNA of the CDR3 is TGTGCCAGCAGCGAGACAGGGACTCGGACTGAAGCTTTCTTT. Translating gives CASSETGTRTEAFF.

This rearrangement joins TRBV27 to TRBJ1-2; D not resolved. The CDR3 contains 15 residues. Germline V gene data show CDR1 as MNHEY and CDR2 as SMNVEV (reference sequence). The V and J ends lost 0 bases and 0 bases respectively, with 8 bases between them. CDR3 in amino acids: CASSLSEGTNYGYTF. The CDR3 DNA reads TGTGCCAGCAGTTTATCGGAGGGAACTAACTATGGCTACACCTTC.

The gene calls are TRBV13 and TRBJ1-5; D might be TRBD1 (6 bases). This CDR3 is 15 amino acids long. Germline values: CDR1 PRHDT, CDR2 FYEKMQ (reference sequence). Trimming removed 3 bases from V and 5 bases from J, with 14 bases in between. The CDR3 sequence is CASSFSGTNHQPQHF. The DNA of the CDR3 is TGTGCCAGCAGCTTCAGTGGGACAAACCATCAGCCCCAGCATTTT.

The J gene is TRBJ2-1, the V gene TRBV18, with D tentatively TRBD2 (6 bases). V gave up 2 bases and J gave up 9 bases, with 11 bases separating them. The CDR3 is made up of 13 amino acids. Germline loops: CDR1 KGHSH, CDR2 LQKENI. CDR3 loop: CASSPTSNSEQFF. DNA of the CDR3: TGTGCCAGCTCACCAACTAGCAACAGTGAGCAGTTCTTC.

V gene TRBV5-4 combines with J gene TRBJ1-2; 7 nucleotides line up with TRBD1. The V gene's germline CDR1 is SGHNT and CDR2 YYREEE (reference sequence). The junction had 6 bases not matched to a gene; V was cut back by 5 bases and J by 8 bases. The length of the CDR3 is 12 residues. The CDR3, as DNA: TGTGCCAGCAGTTCCACAGGGGTCGGCTACACCTTC. Translating it yields CASSSTGVGYTF.

The chain links TRBV5-4 to TRBJ2-2; the D gene is possibly TRBD1 (5 bases). The germline V and J ends were trimmed by 1 base and 0 bases, with 7 bases remaining between them. The CDR3 is 15 amino acids. The germline V gene has CDR1 SGHNT and CDR2 YYREEE (reference sequence). The CDR3 coding sequence is TGTGCCAGCAGCTTGACAGGAGCGAACACCGGGGAGCTGTTTTTT. Its translation is CASSLTGANTGELFF. The complete variable domain, with remaining parts taken from reference TRBV5-4 and TRBJ2-2, reads ETGVTQSPTHLIKTRGQQVTLRCSSQSGHNTVSWYQQALGQGPQFIFQYYREEENGRGNFPPRFSGLQFPNYSSELNVNALELDDSALYLCASSLTGANTGELFFGEGSRLTVL.

The J gene is TRBJ2-1, the V gene TRBV2; 8 bases match TRBD2. The V and J ends lost 4 bases and 8 bases, in that order; junction bases with no gene match: 4. The CDR3 loop spans 13 amino acids. Germline V gene lookup returns CDR1 SNHLY and CDR2 FYNNEI. The CDR3 nucleotides are TGTGCCAGCAGTGTAGGGACTAGATATGAGCAGTTCTTC. This sequence encodes CASSVGTRYEQFF.

The CDR3 loop reads CASSLEQTPDTQYF. The CDR3 DNA follows: TGCGCCAGCAGCTTGGAACAAACCCCGGATACGCAGTATTTT. This chain uses TRBV5-1 with TRBJ2-3; no definite D call. V lost 0 bases and J lost 6, with 11 bases in between. This CDR3 spans 14 amino acids. CDR1 and CDR2 (germline): SGHRS, YFSETQ.